Below, 20 T cell receptor beta chains from the same sample are listed, as sequenced in a study of human T cells and chemical hapten exposure. Regarding time point: patch test 3, about 24 weeks after DPC sensitization. The treatment: therapeutic diphenylcyclopropenone sensitization with weekly scalp DPC. MiXCR was run by TCRdb on the RACE reads, yielding one entry per CDR3 protein. The sample contains roughly 200,000 distinct CDR3 sequences, 24% of which appear only once. The input for sequencing was whole blood, taken in connection with sensitization to the hapten diphenylcyclopropenone (DPC). The receptors originated from a woman aged 40 to 50 with alopecia areata. Some clones in this sample may be carry-over from other donors' samples.

This clonotype was counted only a few times. The chain combines TRBV6-5 with TRBJ1-1, with D maybe TRBD1 (5 bases). Germline CDR1 is MNHEY and CDR2 is SVGAGI. Trimming removed 6 bases from V and 5 bases from J, with 13 bases in between. The CDR3 consists of 13 residues. CDR3 coding DNA: TGTGCCAGCAGGGGACCTGGGATGACTGAAGCTTTCTTT. Protein: CASRGPGMTEAFF.

This clonotype was seen a handful of times. The rearrangement links TRBV12-3 or TRBV12-4 to TRBJ2-7; 9 nucleotides align to TRBD2. Losses at the gene ends were 6 bases for V and 7 bases for J; bases not matched to a gene: 13. CDR3 length: 15 residues. CDR3 sequence (DNA): TGTGCCAGCAGCCGCCGACCGGGACTAGCCGGGGAGCAGTACTTC. This codes for CASSRRPGLAGEQYF.

J is TRBJ2-1 and V is TRBV28, with 7 bases fitting TRBD1. This CDR3 has 14 residues. Germline lookup yields CDR1 MDHEN and CDR2 SYDVKM. With V trimmed by 6 bases and J by 7 bases, 9 bases remained unmatched. CDR3 in DNA: TGTGCCAGCAGGGGAACAGGGGAATGGAATGAGCAGTTCTTC. This encodes CASRGTGEWNEQFF.

This clonotype showed up just a few times. The gene calls are TRBV11-2 and TRBJ2-6; TRBD2 aligns across 9 bases. CDR3 length: 23 amino acids. The trim removed 0 bases at V and 2 bases at J, leaving 20 bases unmatched. Germline V CDR1 and CDR2: SGHAT, FQNNGV. CDR3 region: CASSLDRLSKRGLAVPGANVLTF. CDR3 sequence (DNA): TGTGCCAGCAGCTTAGATCGTCTAAGTAAGAGGGGACTAGCAGTACCTGGGGCCAACGTCCTGACTTTC.

The V gene is TRBV6-2 or TRBV6-3, the J gene TRBJ2-3, with 7 bases that match TRBD1. The CDR3 runs to 17 residues. The germline gives CDR1 MNHEY, CDR2 SVGEGT. V trimming: 6 bases; J trimming: 0 bases; junction bases outside the gene matches: 12. CDR3 sequence reads: CASRPPVGQTSTDTQYF. The CDR3 region has the DNA TGTGCCAGCAGACCCCCCGTGGGACAGACGAGCACAGATACGCAGTATTTT.

This chain connects TRBV15 to TRBJ1-2, with TRBD1 matching over 7 bases. Germline-derived CDR1 and CDR2 are LNHNV and YYDKDF (reference sequence). This CDR3 is built from 14 residues. V lost 3 bases to trimming and J lost 5 bases; unmatched junction nucleotides: 6. The CDR3 here is CATSRVRGGYGYTF. As DNA, the CDR3 is TGTGCCACCAGCAGGGTCAGGGGGGGATATGGCTACACCTTC.

The chain employs TRBV3-1 and TRBJ2-7; 7 bases are a match to TRBD1. The CDR3 runs to 15 residues. CDR1 and CDR2 (germline): LGHDT, YNNKEL (reference sequence). V lost 4 bases and J lost 1; bases outside the gene matches: 7. CDR3 protein: CASSPLSTGSYEQYF. The CDR3, as DNA: TGTGCCAGCAGCCCTCTCTCGACAGGGTCCTACGAGCAGTACTTC.

This clonotype was counted a single time. The chain uses TRBV2 and TRBJ2-7, with 9 bases that match TRBD1. Looked up from germline, CDR1 is SNHLY and CDR2 is FYNNEI. With 6 bases clipped from V and 2 bases from J, the junction kept 2 bases outside the gene matches. The CDR3 loop spans 13 amino acids. CDR3 in amino acids: CASRGDRAYEQYF. DNA of the CDR3: TGTGCCAGCAGGGGGGACAGGGCCTACGAGCAGTACTTC.

The V and J genes are TRBV19 and TRBJ2-3, with no clear D. Germline CDR1 reads LNHDA; CDR2 reads SQIVND (reference sequence). This CDR3 has 14 residues. V was pared by 7 bases and J by 4 bases, with 15 bases between. CDR3: CASNHGPGPDTQYF. The CDR3 DNA sequence: TGTGCCAGTAATCACGGACCGGGCCCAGATACGCAGTATTTT.

The V and J genes are TRBV24-1 and TRBJ2-7, with TRBD1 matching 9 bases. Germline lookup yields CDR1 KGHDR and CDR2 SFDVKD. Trimming removed 3 bases from V and 5 bases from J; junction bases left unmatched: 4. The CDR3 loop spans 14 amino acids. The DNA of the CDR3 is TGTGCCACCAGTGATGCCCGGACAGGGGACGAGCAGTACTTC. Protein: CATSDARTGDEQYF.

The sample holds many counts of this clonotype. The rearrangement uses TRBV4-3 and TRBJ1-5; the match to TRBD1 covers 10 bases. Germline CDR1 and CDR2: LGHNA and YSLEER. The junction had 9 bases not matched to a gene; V was cut back by 0 bases and J by 4 bases. This CDR3 spans 18 amino acids. The CDR3 reads CASSQDLLGTGANQPQHF. The DNA of the CDR3 is TGCGCCAGCAGCCAAGATCTATTGGGGACAGGGGCGAATCAGCCCCAGCATTTT.

In its sample, this clonotype was seen many times. The genes are TRBV4-3 and TRBJ2-5; 9 bases are shared with TRBD2. Trimming at V came to 3 bases and at J to 1 base, leaving 3 bases not matched to a gene. The CDR3 runs to 15 residues. Germline lookup yields CDR1 LGHNA and CDR2 YSLEER. This CDR3 is CASSQTTSGQETQYF. The CDR3 region has the DNA TGCGCCAGCAGCCAGACGACTAGCGGCCAAGAGACCCAGTACTTC.

This chain joins TRBV9 and TRBJ2-5; perhaps D is TRBD1 or TRBD2 (5 bases each). This CDR3 has 13 amino acids. V was trimmed by 8 bases and J by 1 base, leaving 12 bases between them. The germline gives CDR1 SGDLS, CDR2 YYNGEE. The DNA for the CDR3 is TGTGCCAGTGGGGCCGGGGCCCAAGAGACCCAGTACTTC. Its translation: CASGAGAQETQYF.

This clonotype was seen a few times. V usage is TRBV27 and J usage is TRBJ2-7; 8 bases agree with TRBD1. The CDR3 is 15 residues long. Per the germline V gene, CDR1 is MNHEY and CDR2 is SMNVEV (reference sequence). Unmatched junction bases numbered 9, after V lost 5 bases and J lost 3 bases. CDR3 coding DNA: TGTGCCAGCAGTGTCTTCAGGGGGCCCGGCTACGAGCAGTACTTC. This gives the protein CASSVFRGPGYEQYF.

The V and J genes are TRBV20-1 and TRBJ1-6; D not certain. CDR1 and CDR2 from the germline V gene are DFQATT and SNEGSKA (reference sequence). V was cut by 0 bases and J by 3 bases, with 12 bases left in between. The CDR3 sequence is 16 residues long. The DNA for the CDR3 is TGCAGTGCTAGAGATCTAGCTCGGAGCTATAATTCACCCCTCCACTTT. It yields the protein CSARDLARSYNSPLHF.

This clonotype has only a few counts. CDR3 sequence: CATSDPTSVSYEQYF. Here the CDR3 DNA reads TGTGCCACCAGTGACCCTACCTCCGTTTCCTACGAGCAGTACTTC. V gene TRBV24-1 combines with J gene TRBJ2-7; no clear D gene. The CDR3 covers 15 residues. The germline V and J ends were trimmed by 4 bases and 1 base, with 13 bases remaining between them. Per the germline V gene, CDR1 is KGHDR and CDR2 is SFDVKD.

The V call is TRBV20-1, the J call TRBJ2-1; D gene uncertain. Germline CDR1 and CDR2: DFQATT and SNEGSKA (reference sequence). The CDR3 has 14 residues. V dropped 3 bases and J dropped 2 bases, with 11 bases sitting between them. In nucleotides, the CDR3 is TGCAGTGCTAGTATTGGCCCCACCTACAATGAGCAGTTCTTC. This codes for CSASIGPTYNEQFF.

This clonotype was picked up many times. V and J are TRBV20-1 and TRBJ2-7, with 9 positions matching TRBD1. The length of the CDR3 is 12 residues. Germline V lookup: CDR1 DFQATT, CDR2 SNEGSKA (reference sequence). CDR3 DNA sequence: TGCAGCGGACAGGGGAAGTCCTACGAGCAGTACTTC. Translation: CSGQGKSYEQYF.

Only a few counts were recorded for this clonotype. The rearrangement links TRBV5-4 to TRBJ2-6; D remains unclear. The CDR3 runs to 15 residues. Deletions cut 4 bases from V and 0 bases from J, with 8 bases between. Germline V gives CDR1 SGHNT, CDR2 YYREEE (reference sequence). CDR3 nucleotides: TGTGCCAGCAGCCAACAGAGCTCTGGGGCCAACGTCCTGACTTTC. It codes for CASSQQSSGANVLTF.

This chain joins TRBV4-2 and TRBJ1-4; D might be TRBD1 (6 bases). The germline CDR1 and CDR2 sequences are LGHNA and YNFKEQ. The CDR3 has 15 amino acids. The ends were cut back, 4 bases at V and 7 bases at J, with 16 bases in the middle. The CDR3 sequence is CASSPKQGSGEKLFF. CDR3 sequence (DNA): TGTGCCAGCAGCCCAAAACAGGGATCAGGTGAAAAACTGTTTTTT.